Listed below are T cell receptor beta chains from one sample, sequenced in a study of T cells in localized non-small cell lung cancer. TCRdb keeps only in-frame clones here, not all; method: immunoSEQ multiplex PCR. The repertoire holds around 50,000 clones, with around 81% as singletons. Sequenced here: peripheral blood, sampled before any cancer treatment. Receptors were obtained from a female donor at least 60 years old with stage II squamous cell lung carcinoma. The CDR3 runs from the conserved cysteine through the conserved F or W. D genes are given only for firm matches. Clone sizes are given selectively: once, few, many, or a class where the clone is expanded.

v_call	clone_size	d_call	j_call	cdr3_length	cdr3_aa	cdr3_nt
TRBV30	-	-	TRBJ1-4	12	CAWSSRAGKLFF	TGTGCCTGGAGTTCGCGGGCAGGAAAACTGTTTTTT
TRBV19	-	-	TRBJ2-7	12	CASSAGTYEQYF	TGTGCCAGTAGTGCAGGAACCTACGAGCAGTACTTC
TRBV5-4	-	-	TRBJ1-5	12	CASSLVNQPQHF	TGTGCCAGCAGCTTAGTCAATCAGCCCCAGCATTTT
TRBV5-5	-	TRBD1	TRBJ2-2	15	CASSFGQANTGELFF	TGTGCCAGCAGCTTTGGACAGGCGAACACCGGGGAGCTGTTTTTT
TRBV9	-	TRBD1	TRBJ2-7	17	CASSVGPGQGLAYEQYF	TGTGCCAGCAGCGTAGGTCCCGGACAGGGACTGGCCTACGAGCAGTACTTC
TRBV7-3	-	-	TRBJ1-1	13	CASSAGLNTEAFF	TGTGCCAGCAGCGCCGGATTGAACACTGAAGCTTTCTTT
TRBV19	-	-	TRBJ2-1	17	CASRSPVTGSSYNEQFF	TGTGCCAGTAGATCCCCCGTGACGGGTAGCTCCTACAATGAGCAGTTCTTC
TRBV18	-	-	TRBJ1-4	11	CASSLNEKLFF	TGTGCCAGCTCCCTCAATGAAAAACTGTTTTTT
TRBV19	-	-	TRBJ2-7	15	CASSMVGAFIYEQYF	TGTGCCAGTAGTATGGTAGGGGCCTTTATCTACGAGCAGTACTTC
TRBV18	-	-	TRBJ2-6	15	CASSQGQSGANVLTF	TGTGCCAGCTCGCAGGGACAATCTGGGGCCAACGTCCTGACTTTC
TRBV28	few	-	TRBJ2-3	12	CASTSSTDTQYF	TGTGCCAGCACCTCCAGCACAGATACGCAGTATTTT
TRBV19	-	-	TRBJ1-1	14	CASSIGGAHTEAFF	TGTGCCAGTAGTATAGGTGGGGCACACACTGAAGCTTTCTTT
TRBV5-1	-	-	TRBJ1-2	15	CASSLNTGPNYGYTF	TGCGCCAGCAGCTTGAACACAGGACCTAACTATGGCTACACCTTC
TRBV6-5	-	TRBD1	TRBJ1-2	13	CASTYQGAYGYTF	TGTGCCAGCACCTACCAGGGGGCCTATGGCTACACCTTC
TRBV7-2	once	-	TRBJ1-2	15	CASRSTPTSNYGYTF	TGTGCCAGCAGGTCTACACCGACGTCCAACTATGGCTACACCTTC
TRBV6-5	-	-	TRBJ2-7	13	CAVKGEVGYEQYF	TGTGCCGTCAAGGGGGAGGTGGGTTACGAGCAGTACTTC
TRBV6-5	-	-	TRBJ1-1	14	CASSYDGILLEAFF	TGTGCCAGCAGTTACGACGGTATACTACTGGAAGCTTTCTTT
TRBV5-1	-	-	TRBJ1-6	13	CASSAEGNSPLHF	TGCGCCAGCAGCGCGGAGGGTAATTCACCCCTCCACTTT
TRBV6-6	-	-	TRBJ1-5	14	CASSFSGGNQPQHF	TGTGCCAGCAGTTTTAGCGGAGGGAATCAGCCCCAGCATTTT
TRBV27	-	-	TRBJ2-7	13	CASSSGSSYEQYF	TGTGCCAGCAGTTCAGGCAGCTCCTACGAGCAGTACTTC
TRBV5-1	-	-	TRBJ1-2	15	CASSLGQTLNYGYTF	TGCGCCAGCAGCCTCGGACAGACCCTCAACTATGGCTACACCTTC
TRBV6-1	-	-	TRBJ1-2	15	CASSELLSRAGGYTF	TGTGCCAGCAGTGAACTATTATCCCGGGCGGGTGGCTACACCTTC
TRBV27	-	-	TRBJ1-4	14	CASSPREDNEKLFF	TGTGCCAGCAGTCCAAGGGAGGATAATGAAAAACTGTTTTTT
TRBV12-5	once	-	TRBJ2-3	13	CASVSQGSDTQYF	TGTGCTAGTGTCTCTCAGGGTTCAGATACGCAGTATTTT
TRBV7-3	-	-	TRBJ2-1	16	CASSPSLGRSYNEQFF	TGTGCCAGCAGCCCGTCACTAGGACGGTCCTACAATGAGCAGTTCTTC
TRBV7-2	-	TRBD1	TRBJ1-2	14	CASSPDRGLYGYTF	TGTGCCAGCAGCCCGGACAGGGGGCTCTATGGCTACACCTTC
TRBV10-3	once	TRBD2	TRBJ2-7	18	CAISEGWPPGLADYEQYF	TGTGCCATCAGTGAGGGCTGGCCCCCGGGACTAGCGGACTACGAGCAGTACTTC
TRBV25-1	-	-	TRBJ1-6	15	CASSDNGLRSSPLHF	TGTGCCAGCAGTGACAATGGTTTAAGGAGTTCACCCCTCCACTTT
TRBV5-4	medium-sized	-	TRBJ2-2	14	CASSAKDLTGELFF	TGTGCCAGCAGCGCTAAGGACCTTACCGGGGAGCTGTTTTTT
TRBV19	-	-	TRBJ2-7	14	CASSTGSSTYEQYF	TGTGCCAGTAGCACAGGCTCTTCTACCTACGAGCAGTACTTC
TRBV7-2	-	-	TRBJ2-5	11	CASSRSETQYF	TGTGCCAGCAGCCGGAGCGAGACCCAGTACTTC
TRBV6-5	-	TRBD2	TRBJ2-1	14	CASSGLAGVNEQFF	TGTGCCAGCAGCGGACTAGCGGGGGTGAATGAGCAGTTCTTC
TRBV5-6	-	-	TRBJ1-5	12	CASSLVNQPQHF	TGTGCCAGCAGCTTAGTCAATCAGCCCCAGCATTTT
TRBV19	once	-	TRBJ2-2	14	CASSSQLATGELFF	TGTGCCAGTAGTTCCCAACTAGCAACCGGGGAGCTGTTTTTT
TRBV6-5	-	-	TRBJ1-5	14	CASSRTGRDQPQHF	TGTGCCAGCAGTCGGACCGGGAGGGATCAGCCCCAGCATTTT
TRBV29-1	-	TRBD2	TRBJ2-5	12	CSVPGLGETQYF	TGCAGCGTTCCGGGACTAGGAGAGACCCAGTACTTC
TRBV7-6	-	TRBD1	TRBJ2-5	15	CASSTVQGLGETQYF	TGTGCCAGCAGCACCGTACAGGGGTTGGGAGAGACCCAGTACTTC
TRBV5-8	-	-	TRBJ2-3	15	CASSSTQGRTDTQYF	TGTGCCAGCAGCTCCACACAGGGGAGGACAGATACGCAGTATTTT
TRBV7-9	-	-	TRBJ2-3	13	CASSTWSTDTQYF	TGTGCCAGCAGCACTTGGAGCACAGATACGCAGTATTTT
TRBV18	-	-	TRBJ2-7	14	CASSPGGGPYEQYF	TGTGCCAGCTCACCTGGGGGGGGGCCCTACGAGCAGTACTTC
TRBV4-2	-	TRBD2	TRBJ2-7	19	CASSPVGLAGGSNSYEQYF	TGTGCCAGCAGCCCCGTCGGACTAGCGGGGGGTTCCAACTCCTACGAGCAGTACTTC
TRBV30	-	TRBD1	TRBJ1-3	15	CAWSVGTGAGNTIYF	TGTGCCTGGAGTGTAGGGACAGGGGCTGGAAACACCATATATTTT
TRBV7-9	-	TRBD1	TRBJ1-1	16	CASSVYRDRSRTEAFF	TGTGCCAGCAGCGTCTACCGGGACAGGTCGAGAACTGAAGCTTTCTTT
TRBV7-3	-	-	TRBJ1-2	15	CASSPLPGLRDGYTF	TGTGCCAGCAGCCCCCTGCCGGGACTTCGCGATGGCTACACCTTC
TRBV7-9	once	-	TRBJ2-1	18	CASSLEGYGAGGADEQFF	TGTGCCAGCAGCTTAGAGGGGTATGGGGCTGGCGGGGCGGATGAGCAGTTCTTC
TRBV6-1	-	-	TRBJ2-7	15	CASSEGAGVTYEQYF	TGTGCCAGCAGTGAAGGGGCAGGGGTTACCTACGAGCAGTACTTC
TRBV5-6	-	-	TRBJ2-7	16	CASSLLRAGRSYEQYF	TGTGCCAGCAGCTTGTTGCGCGCCGGGCGCTCCTACGAGCAGTACTTC
TRBV7-2	-	TRBD1	TRBJ2-5	15	CASSRDRGKQETQYF	TGTGCCAGCAGCCGGGACAGGGGGAAGCAAGAGACCCAGTACTTC
TRBV7-9	-	-	TRBJ2-7	17	CASSLGAPEDGSYEQYF	TGTGCCAGCAGCTTGGGTGCCCCTGAAGACGGTTCCTACGAGCAGTACTTC
TRBV25-1	-	-	TRBJ1-1	15	CASSESSQSNTEAFF	TGTGCCAGCAGTGAATCAAGCCAGTCGAACACTGAAGCTTTCTTT
TRBV19	-	-	TRBJ2-4	16	CASSIAASPTKNIQYF	TGTGCCAGTAGTATTGCGGCATCTCCCACCAAAAACATTCAGTACTTC
TRBV19	-	TRBD1	TRBJ1-5	15	CASDRGRGSNQPQHF	TGTGCCAGCGACCGGGGCAGGGGGTCCAATCAGCCCCAGCATTTT